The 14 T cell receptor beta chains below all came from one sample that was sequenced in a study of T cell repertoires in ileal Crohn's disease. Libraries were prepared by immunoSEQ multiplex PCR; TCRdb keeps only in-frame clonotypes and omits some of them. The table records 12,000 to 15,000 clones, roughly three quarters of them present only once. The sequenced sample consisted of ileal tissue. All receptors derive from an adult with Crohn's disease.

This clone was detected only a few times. In DNA form, the CDR3 reads TGTGCCAGCAGCTTAGTCCCGGGACAGATTTACGAGCAGTACTTC. This gives the protein CASSLVPGQIYEQYF. This chain connects TRBV7-2 to TRBJ2-7, with 7 bases matching TRBD1. Germline V gene data show CDR1 as SGHTA and CDR2 as FQGNSA. The CDR3 runs 15 residues. V gave up 1 base and J gave up 4 bases; unmatched junction bases: 7.

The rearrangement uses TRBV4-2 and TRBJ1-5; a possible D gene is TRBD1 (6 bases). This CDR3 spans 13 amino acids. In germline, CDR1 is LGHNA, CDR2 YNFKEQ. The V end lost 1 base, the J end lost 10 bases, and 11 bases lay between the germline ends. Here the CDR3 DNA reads TGTGCCAGCAGCCAAGGAAGGGGGAATCCCCAGCATTTT. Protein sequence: CASSQGRGNPQHF.

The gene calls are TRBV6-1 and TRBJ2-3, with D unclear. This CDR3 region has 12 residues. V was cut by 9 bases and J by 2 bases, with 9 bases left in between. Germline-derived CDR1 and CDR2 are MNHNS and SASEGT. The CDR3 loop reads CASCSYTDTQYF. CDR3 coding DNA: TGTGCCAGTTGTTCTTACACAGATACGCAGTATTTT.

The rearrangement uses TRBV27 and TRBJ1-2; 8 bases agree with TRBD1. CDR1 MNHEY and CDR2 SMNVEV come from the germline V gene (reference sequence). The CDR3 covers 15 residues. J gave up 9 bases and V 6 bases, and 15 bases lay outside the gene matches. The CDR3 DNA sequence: TGTGCCAGCAGCACACGGACAGGGACTAAGAGAAGCTACACCTTC. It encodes CASSTRTGTKRSYTF.

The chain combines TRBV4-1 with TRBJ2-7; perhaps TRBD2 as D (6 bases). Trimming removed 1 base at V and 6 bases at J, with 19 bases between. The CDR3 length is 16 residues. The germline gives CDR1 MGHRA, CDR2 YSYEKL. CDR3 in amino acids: CASSQGDTYGGSEQYF. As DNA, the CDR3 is TGCGCCAGCAGCCAAGGCGATACCTACGGAGGGAGCGAGCAGTACTTC.

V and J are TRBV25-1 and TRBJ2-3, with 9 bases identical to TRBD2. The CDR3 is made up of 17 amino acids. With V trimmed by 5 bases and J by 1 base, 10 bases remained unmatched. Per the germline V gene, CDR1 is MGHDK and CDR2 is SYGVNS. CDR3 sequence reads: CASSLTIAGAGTDTQYF. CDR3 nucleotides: TGTGCCAGCAGTCTAACTATAGCGGGGGCGGGCACAGATACGCAGTATTTT.

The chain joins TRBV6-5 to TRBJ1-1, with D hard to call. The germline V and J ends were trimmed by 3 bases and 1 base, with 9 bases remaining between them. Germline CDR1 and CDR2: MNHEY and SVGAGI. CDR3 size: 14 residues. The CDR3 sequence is CASSYEATNTEAFF. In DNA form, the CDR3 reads TGTGCCAGCAGTTATGAAGCGACGAACACTGAAGCTTTCTTT.

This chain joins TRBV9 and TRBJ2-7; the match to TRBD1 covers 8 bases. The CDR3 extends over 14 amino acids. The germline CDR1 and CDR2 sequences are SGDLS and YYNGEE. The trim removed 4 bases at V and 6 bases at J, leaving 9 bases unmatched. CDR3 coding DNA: TGTGCCAGCAGCTCTTCCGGGACAGGTAGCGAGCAGTACTTC. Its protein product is CASSSSGTGSEQYF.

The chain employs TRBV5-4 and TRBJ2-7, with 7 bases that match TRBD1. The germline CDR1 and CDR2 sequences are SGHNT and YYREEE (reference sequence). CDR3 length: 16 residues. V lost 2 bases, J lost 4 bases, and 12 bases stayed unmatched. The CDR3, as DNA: TGTGCCAGCAGCTTTGCCGGGACAGCGTCAGTTTACGAGCAGTACTTC. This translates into CASSFAGTASVYEQYF.

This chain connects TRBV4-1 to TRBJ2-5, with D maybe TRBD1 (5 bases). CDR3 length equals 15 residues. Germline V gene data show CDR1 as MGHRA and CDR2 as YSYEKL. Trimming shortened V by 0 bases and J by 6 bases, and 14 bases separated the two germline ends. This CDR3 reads CASSQDHQGGKTQYF. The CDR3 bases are TGCGCCAGCAGCCAAGATCACCAGGGTGGGAAGACCCAGTACTTC.

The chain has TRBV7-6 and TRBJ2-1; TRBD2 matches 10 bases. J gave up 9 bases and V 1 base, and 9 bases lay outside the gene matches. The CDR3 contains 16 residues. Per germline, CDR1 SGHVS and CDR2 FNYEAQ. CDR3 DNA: TGTGCCAGCAGCTTAGGGTCTAGCGGGAGTTTAAGTGAGCAGTTCTTC. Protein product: CASSLGSSGSLSEQFF.

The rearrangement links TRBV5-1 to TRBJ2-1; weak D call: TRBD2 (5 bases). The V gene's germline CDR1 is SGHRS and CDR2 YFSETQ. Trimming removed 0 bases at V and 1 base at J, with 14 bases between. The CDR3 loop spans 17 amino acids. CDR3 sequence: CASSLEALASSYNEQFF. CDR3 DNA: TGCGCCAGCAGCTTGGAGGCGCTAGCCAGTTCCTACAATGAGCAGTTCTTC.

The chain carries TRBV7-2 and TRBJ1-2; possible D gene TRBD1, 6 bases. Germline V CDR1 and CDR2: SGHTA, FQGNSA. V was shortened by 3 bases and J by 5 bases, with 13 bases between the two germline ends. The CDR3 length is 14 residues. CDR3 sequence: CASSLAGTQYGYTF. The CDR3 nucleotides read TGTGCCAGCAGCTTGGCCGGGACACAATATGGCTACACCTTC.

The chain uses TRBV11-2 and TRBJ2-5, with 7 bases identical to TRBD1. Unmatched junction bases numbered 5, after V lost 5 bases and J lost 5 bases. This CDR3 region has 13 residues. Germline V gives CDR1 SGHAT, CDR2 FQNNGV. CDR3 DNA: TGTGCCAGCAGCGTATCCAGGGGGGAGACCCAGTACTTC. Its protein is CASSVSRGETQYF.